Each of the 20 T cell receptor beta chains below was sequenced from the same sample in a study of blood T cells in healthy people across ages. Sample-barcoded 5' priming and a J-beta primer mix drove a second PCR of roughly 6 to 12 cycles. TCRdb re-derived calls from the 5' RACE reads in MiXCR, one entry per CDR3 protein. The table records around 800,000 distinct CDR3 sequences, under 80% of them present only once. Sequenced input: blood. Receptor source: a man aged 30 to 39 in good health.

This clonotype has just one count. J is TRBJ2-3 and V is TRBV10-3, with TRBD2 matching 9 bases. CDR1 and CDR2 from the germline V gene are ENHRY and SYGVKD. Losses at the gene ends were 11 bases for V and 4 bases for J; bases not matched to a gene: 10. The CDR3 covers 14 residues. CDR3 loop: CAQGSGGTADTQYF. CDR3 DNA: TGTGCCCAGGGGAGCGGGGGGACCGCAGATACGCAGTATTTT.

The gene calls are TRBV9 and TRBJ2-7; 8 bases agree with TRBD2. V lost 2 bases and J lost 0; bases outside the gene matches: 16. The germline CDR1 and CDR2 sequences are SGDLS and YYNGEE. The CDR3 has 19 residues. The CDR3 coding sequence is TGTGCCAGCAGCGTCCCCTCCCGCGCTAGCGGGTGTTCCTCCTACGAGCAGTACTTC. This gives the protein CASSVPSRASGCSSYEQYF. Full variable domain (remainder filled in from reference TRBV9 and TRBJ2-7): DSGVTQTPKHLITATGQRVTLRCSPRSGDLSVYWYQQSLDQGLQFLIQYYNGEERAKGNILERFSAQQFPDLHSELNLSSLELGDSALYFCASSVPSRASGCSSYEQYFGPGTRLTVT.

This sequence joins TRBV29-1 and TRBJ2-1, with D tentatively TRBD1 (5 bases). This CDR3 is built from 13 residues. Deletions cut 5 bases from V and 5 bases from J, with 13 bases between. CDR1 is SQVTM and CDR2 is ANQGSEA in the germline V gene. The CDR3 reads CSVCRGANNEQFF. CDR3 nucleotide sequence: TGCAGCGTTTGTAGGGGCGCCAACAATGAGCAGTTCTTC.

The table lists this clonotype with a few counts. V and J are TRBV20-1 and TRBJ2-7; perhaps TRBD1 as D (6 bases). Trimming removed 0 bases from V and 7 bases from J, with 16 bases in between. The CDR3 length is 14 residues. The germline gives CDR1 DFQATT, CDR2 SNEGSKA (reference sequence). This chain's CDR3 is CSARDRGPGWEQYF. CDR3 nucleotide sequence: TGCAGTGCTAGAGACAGGGGACCAGGATGGGAGCAGTACTTC.

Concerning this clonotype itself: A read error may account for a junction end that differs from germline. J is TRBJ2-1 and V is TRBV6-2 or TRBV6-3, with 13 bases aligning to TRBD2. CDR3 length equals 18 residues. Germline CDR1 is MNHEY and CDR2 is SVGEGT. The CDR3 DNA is TGTGCCAGCAGTTACTCGTTCGGGACTAGCGGGGATTACAATGGGCAGTTCTTC. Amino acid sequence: CASSYSFGTSGDYNGQFF.

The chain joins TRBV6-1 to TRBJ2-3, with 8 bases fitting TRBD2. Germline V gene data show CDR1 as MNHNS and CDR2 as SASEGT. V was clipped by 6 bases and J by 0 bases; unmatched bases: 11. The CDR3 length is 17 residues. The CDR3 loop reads CASSNGLAFSSTDTQYF. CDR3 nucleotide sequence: TGTGCCAGCAGCAATGGACTAGCCTTCTCTAGCACAGATACGCAGTATTTT.

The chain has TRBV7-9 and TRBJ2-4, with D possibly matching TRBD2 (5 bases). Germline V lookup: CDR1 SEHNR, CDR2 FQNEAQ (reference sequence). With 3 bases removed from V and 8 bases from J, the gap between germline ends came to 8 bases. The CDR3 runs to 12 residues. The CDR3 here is CASSFRGDIQYF. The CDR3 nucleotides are TGTGCCAGCAGCTTCCGGGGTGACATTCAGTACTTC.

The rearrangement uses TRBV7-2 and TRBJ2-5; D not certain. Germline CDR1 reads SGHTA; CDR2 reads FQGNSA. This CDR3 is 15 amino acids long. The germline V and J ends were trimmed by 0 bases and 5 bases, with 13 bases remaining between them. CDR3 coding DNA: TGTGCCAGCAGCTTAGCGTACGCCTCATGGGAGACCCAGTACTTC. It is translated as CASSLAYASWETQYF.

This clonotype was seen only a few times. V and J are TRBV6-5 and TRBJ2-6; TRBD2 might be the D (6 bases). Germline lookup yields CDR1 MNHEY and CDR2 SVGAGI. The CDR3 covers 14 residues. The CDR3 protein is CAAGSSSGANVLTF. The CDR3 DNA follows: TGTGCTGCGGGGAGCAGCTCTGGGGCCAACGTCCTGACTTTC.

For the CDR3, the DNA is TGCAGCGTTGCCGACGGTCCAAGGCAGTACTTC. This codes for CSVADGPRQYF. The chain links TRBV29-1 to TRBJ2-5; D is uncertain. The V and J ends lost 4 bases and 11 bases respectively, with 14 bases between them. The length of the CDR3 is 11 residues. The germline V gene encodes CDR1 SQVTM and CDR2 ANQGSEA.

For the CDR3, the DNA is TGCAGTGCTAGAGAGGTCAGCAATCAGCCCCAGCATTTT. This translates into CSAREVSNQPQHF. The V and J genes are TRBV20-1 and TRBJ1-5; no firm D call. The V gene's germline CDR1 is DFQATT and CDR2 SNEGSKA (reference sequence). Trimming cost V 0 bases and J 1 base, with 4 bases left between them. The CDR3 sequence is 13 residues long.

This chain's CDR3 is CASTKRQGPYEQYF. In DNA form, the CDR3 reads TGTGCCAGCACTAAGAGACAGGGGCCCTACGAGCAGTACTTC. The chain links TRBV21-1 to TRBJ2-7. TRBV21-1 is deemed a pseudogene. The CDR3 covers 14 residues.

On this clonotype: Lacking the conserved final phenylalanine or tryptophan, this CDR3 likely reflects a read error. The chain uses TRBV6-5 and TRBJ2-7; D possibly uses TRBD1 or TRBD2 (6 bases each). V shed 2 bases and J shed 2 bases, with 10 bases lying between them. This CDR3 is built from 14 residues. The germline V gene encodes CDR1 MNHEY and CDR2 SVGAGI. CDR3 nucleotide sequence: TGTGCCAGCAGTTACGGGGGGCCCGCCTACGAGCAGTACCTC. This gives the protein CASSYGGPAYEQYL.

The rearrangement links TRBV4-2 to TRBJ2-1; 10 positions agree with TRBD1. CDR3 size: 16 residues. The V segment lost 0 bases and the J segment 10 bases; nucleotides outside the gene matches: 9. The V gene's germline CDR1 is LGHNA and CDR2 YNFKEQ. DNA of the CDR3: TGTGCCAGCAGCCAAGACGTGGGACAGGGGAACGGGGAGCAGTTCTTC. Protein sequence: CASSQDVGQGNGEQFF.

CDR3 protein: CASSSTGQGTSNYGYTF. CDR3 bases: TGTGCCAGCAGCTCTACCGGACAGGGGACATCTAACTATGGCTACACCTTC. The V call is TRBV7-9, the J call TRBJ1-2, with 9 bases fitting TRBD1. There are 17 residues in the CDR3. The V gene's germline CDR1 is SEHNR and CDR2 FQNEAQ (reference sequence). The V segment lost 4 bases and the J segment 0 bases; nucleotides outside the gene matches: 9.

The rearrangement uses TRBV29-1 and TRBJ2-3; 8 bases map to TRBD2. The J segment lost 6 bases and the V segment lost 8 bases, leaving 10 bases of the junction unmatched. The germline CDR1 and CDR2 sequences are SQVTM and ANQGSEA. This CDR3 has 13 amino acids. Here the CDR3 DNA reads TGCAGCACCAGACTAGCGATAACGGATACGCAGTATTTT. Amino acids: CSTRLAITDTQYF.

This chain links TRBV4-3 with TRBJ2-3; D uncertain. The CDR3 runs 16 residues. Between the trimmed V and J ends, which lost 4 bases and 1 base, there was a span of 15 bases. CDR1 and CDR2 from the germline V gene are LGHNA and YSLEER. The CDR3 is CASSLQYYRGTDTQYF. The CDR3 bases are TGCGCCAGCAGCCTTCAATACTACAGAGGCACAGATACGCAGTATTTT.

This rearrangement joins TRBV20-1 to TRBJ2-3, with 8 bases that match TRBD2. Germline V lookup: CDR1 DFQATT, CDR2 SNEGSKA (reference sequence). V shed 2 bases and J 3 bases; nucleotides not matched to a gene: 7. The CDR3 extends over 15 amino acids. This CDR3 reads CSARRRGGETDTQYF. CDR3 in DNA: TGCAGTGCTAGAAGACGGGGGGGCGAGACAGATACGCAGTATTTT.

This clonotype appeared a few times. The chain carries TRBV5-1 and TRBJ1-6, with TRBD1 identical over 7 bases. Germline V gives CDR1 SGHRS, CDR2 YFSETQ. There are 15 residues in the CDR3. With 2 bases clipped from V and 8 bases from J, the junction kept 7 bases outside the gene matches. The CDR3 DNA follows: TGCGCCAGCAGCTTACAGGGGTCAAAAGATTCACCCCTCCACTTT. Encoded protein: CASSLQGSKDSPLHF.

The CDR3 DNA sequence: TGTGCCATCAGTGAGTCGGTGGCACCCGAGCAGTACTTC. Encoded protein: CAISESVAPEQYF. The chain joins TRBV10-3 to TRBJ2-7; D is uncertain. The length of the CDR3 is 13 residues. Germline V gene lookup returns CDR1 ENHRY and CDR2 SYGVKD. V dropped 0 bases and J dropped 6 bases, with 9 bases sitting between them.